A single sample is the source of the 9 T cell receptor beta chains below, sequenced in a study of radiation and T cells in renal cell carcinoma. Libraries were prepared by immunoSEQ multiplex PCR; TCRdb keeps only in-frame clonotypes and omits some of them. The sample shows under 200,000 clones, 88% of them seen only once. Indicated time point: blood 4 weeks post-SBRT, at nephrectomy. Treatment reported: 15 Gy SBRT to primary tumor, nephrectomy 4 weeks later. Specimen: blood, collected from a patient whose treatment included radiotherapy and nephrectomy. These receptors were collected from a woman aged 45-59 years with renal cell carcinoma.

V usage is TRBV19 and J usage is TRBJ1-1, with a possible D match to TRBD1 (5 bases). Deletions cut 6 bases from V and 1 base from J, with 18 bases between. CDR3 length: 16 residues. CDR1 and CDR2 (germline): LNHDA, SQIVND (reference sequence). CDR3 sequence (DNA): TGTGCCAGTAGAGGGGCGGGCTACCGAGGGAACACTGAAGCTTTCTTT. Amino acids: CASRGAGYRGNTEAFF.

This chain joins TRBV10-3 and TRBJ2-2, with D perhaps TRBD1 or TRBD2 (6 bases each). Trimming stripped 2 bases from V and 6 bases from J, with 10 bases between. This CDR3 has 14 residues. The germline V gene has CDR1 ENHRY and CDR2 SYGVKD. The CDR3 sequence is CAISEDRGPGELFF. In DNA, the CDR3 is TGTGCCATCAGTGAGGATCGGGGGCCCGGGGAGCTGTTTTTT.

This chain uses TRBV7-9 with TRBJ2-1, with D hard to call. The V gene lost 8 bases and the J gene lost 4 bases, with 15 bases spanning the gap. The germline V gene has CDR1 SEHNR and CDR2 FQNEAQ (reference sequence). The CDR3 runs to 14 residues. The CDR3 coding sequence is TGTGCCAGCTCCTCGCACGAGGTATACAATGAGCAGTTCTTC. Encoded protein: CASSSHEVYNEQFF.

This clone came up once. The chain recombines TRBV7-9 with TRBJ2-3; D gene unclear. V lost 4 bases to trimming and J lost 6 bases, with 11 bases between them. CDR1 is SEHNR and CDR2 is FQNEAQ in the germline V gene (reference sequence). The CDR3 totals 13 residues. CDR3 residues: CASSSPGGDTQYF. In DNA form, the CDR3 reads TGTGCCAGCAGCTCCCCGGGTGGTGATACGCAGTATTTT.

The V and J genes are TRBV6-6 and TRBJ2-5; D uncertain. The germline V gene has CDR1 MNHNY and CDR2 SVGAGI (reference sequence). V was clipped by 2 bases and J by 9 bases, with 13 bases between them. This CDR3 is built from 13 residues. The CDR3 here is CASSYLGYWPQYF. CDR3 DNA sequence: TGTGCCAGCAGTTACCTGGGTTATTGGCCCCAGTACTTC.

The V and J genes are TRBV6-1 and TRBJ1-4, with 7 bases that match TRBD1. Germline V gene sequence: CDR1 MNHNS, CDR2 SASEGT. With 5 bases clipped from V and 7 bases from J, the junction kept 4 bases outside the gene matches. The CDR3 consists of 13 residues. CDR3 DNA: TGTGCCAGCAGTACAGGGGATTTTGAAAAACTGTTTTTT. This translates into CASSTGDFEKLFF.

The V call is TRBV7-9, the J call TRBJ2-3; D is unclear. V shed 5 bases and J shed 10 bases, with 13 bases lying between them. CDR1 is SEHNR and CDR2 is FQNEAQ in the germline V gene (reference sequence). The CDR3 has 12 amino acids. This CDR3 reads CASSRGTVPQYF. The CDR3 region has the DNA TGTGCCAGCAGCCGCGGTACAGTCCCGCAGTATTTT.

The rearrangement joins TRBV10-3 to TRBJ1-2; no clear D. This CDR3 has 16 amino acids. Germline V CDR1 and CDR2: ENHRY, SYGVKD. V lost 0 bases, J lost 2 bases, and 13 bases lay in between. This CDR3 reads CAISESGDGENYGYTF. CDR3 in DNA: TGTGCCATCAGTGAGTCCGGGGATGGGGAAAACTATGGCTACACCTTC.

On this clone itself: Other DNA sequences in this specimen translate into the identical CDR3. The genes are TRBV7-8 and TRBJ1-5; D is possibly TRBD1 (6 bases). Trimming stripped 4 bases from V and 3 bases from J, with 10 bases between. The CDR3 is made up of 14 amino acids. Germline loops: CDR1 SGHVS, CDR2 FQNEAQ. CDR3 DNA sequence: TGTGCCAGCAGCTCCCGGGACACCAATCAGCCCCAGCATTTT. Encoded protein: CASSSRDTNQPQHF.